This is a list of T cell receptor beta chains from one sample in a study of blood T cell repertoires in COVID-19. The repertoire was sequenced with immunoSEQ multiplex PCR; TCRdb's copy has only in-frame clones and lacks some. Among approximately 50,000 clones listed, more than 70% were seen once. Input material: peripheral blood. The source of these receptors is a human donor in a cohort sampled during active COVID-19. The CDR3 runs from the conserved cysteine through the conserved F or W. The D gene is left open where the match is weak. Size tells how often a clone was seen (once, few, many) or the class of an expanded clone, and some rows leave it out.

DNA	CDR3	size	J	D	V
TGTGCCAGCAGCTTATCTCGTGGGACTAGACGGCACGAGCAGTACTTC	CASSLSRGTRRHEQYF	once	TRBJ2-7	TRBD2	TRBV7-2
TGTGCCAGCAGCCTGGACAGGGGGCAAGATACGCAGTATTTT	CASSLDRGQDTQYF	.	TRBJ2-3	TRBD1	TRBV2
TGTGCCAGCCTGCCTAGGGAGGGTTCCACTGAAGCTTTCTTT	CASLPREGSTEAFF	.	TRBJ1-1	.	TRBV18
TGTGCCAGTAGTAGCCAGGGGAACACTGAAGCTTTCTTT	CASSSQGNTEAFF	.	TRBJ1-1	.	TRBV19
TGTGCCAGCAACCTACCACCATACCCGGGACAGGGACGTGGTTCACCCCTCCACTTT	CASNLPPYPGQGRGSPLHF	.	TRBJ1-6	TRBD1	TRBV6-4
TGTGCCAGCAGCTTACCCCAGGGGATCATGAACACTGAAGCTTTCTTT	CASSLPQGIMNTEAFF	.	TRBJ1-1	.	TRBV13
TGTGCCAGCTCACCGGACATATTGTATAATTCACCCCTCCACTTT	CASSPDILYNSPLHF	.	TRBJ1-6	.	TRBV18
TGTGCCAGCAGCTTAAACGGGGGGATGAGGACAGATACGCAGTATTTT	CASSLNGGMRTDTQYF	.	TRBJ2-3	TRBD2	TRBV7-3
TGCGCCAGCAGCTCCGGGACAGGGGGTGTTTACGAGCAGTACTTC	CASSSGTGGVYEQYF	.	TRBJ2-7	TRBD1	TRBV5-1
TGTGCCAGTAGTATAGGGTTACAGAAACAAGAGACCCAGTACTTC	CASSIGLQKQETQYF	once	TRBJ2-5	.	TRBV19
TGTGCCAGCAGTTTAGGCCTAGCGGGAGGGCGGGGGTACCAAGAGACCCAGTACTTC	CASSLGLAGGRGYQETQYF	.	TRBJ2-5	TRBD2	TRBV28
TGTGCCAGCTCACCGTTTTTAGCGGGGGGTCAAGAGACCCAGTACTTC	CASSPFLAGGQETQYF	.	TRBJ2-5	TRBD2	TRBV18
TGTGCCAGCAGCCAAACACTAGCGGGGGGGGCCTACAATGAGCAGTTCTTC	CASSQTLAGGAYNEQFF	.	TRBJ2-1	TRBD2	TRBV4-2
TGTGCCAGCAGTCTGACAGGGGAGGGCAATCAGCCCCAGCATTTT	CASSLTGEGNQPQHF	.	TRBJ1-5	TRBD1	TRBV2
TGCGCCAGCAGCCAAGAACCCGCACAGCAGAACACTGAAGCTTTCTTT	CASSQEPAQQNTEAFF	.	TRBJ1-1	.	TRBV4-1
TGTGCCAGCAGTTCCTTCGATGGAACCAGGGACGAGCAGTACTTC	CASSSFDGTRDEQYF	.	TRBJ2-7	.	TRBV27
TGTGCCTGGAGTGTACTGCTGGGGGGTGAGGGTGGTGGCTACACCTTC	CAWSVLLGGEGGGYTF	.	TRBJ1-2	.	TRBV30
TGTGCCAGCAGCTTAGGTACTAGCGGGGTGTACAATGAGCAGTTCTTC	CASSLGTSGVYNEQFF	.	TRBJ2-1	TRBD2	TRBV7-3
TGTGCCAGCAGCCCGGGAGTCGGTACCGGGGAGCTGTTTTTT	CASSPGVGTGELFF	.	TRBJ2-2	.	TRBV11-3
TGTGCCAGCAGCTTGGCCACGCCGCCCAGGCAGCCCCAGCATTTT	CASSLATPPRQPQHF	.	TRBJ1-5	.	TRBV5-6
TGCGCCAGCAGTGTTAGTTTCAATGAGCAGTTCTTC	CASSVSFNEQFF	once	TRBJ2-1	.	TRBV10-2
TGTGCCAGTAGTATCGCGGATACGCAGTATTTT	CASSIADTQYF	.	TRBJ2-3	.	TRBV19
TGCGCCAGCAGCCAAGATGAACAGTTTAATCAGCCCCAGCATTTT	CASSQDEQFNQPQHF	.	TRBJ1-5	.	TRBV4-1
TGTGCCAGCTCACGCCGAGGCGGTAGAGAGACCCAGTACTTC	CASSRRGGRETQYF	.	TRBJ2-5	.	TRBV18
TGTGCCAGTAGTATAGGTCCGCTAGCGGGAGGGTCAGAGACCCAGTACTTC	CASSIGPLAGGSETQYF	.	TRBJ2-5	TRBD2	TRBV19
TGTGCCAGCAGTTACACAGGGCCCCCTCAGCCCCAGCATTTT	CASSYTGPPQPQHF	.	TRBJ1-5	.	TRBV6-5
TGTGCCAGCTGGGTGACAGGGTCCCGGTACGATGAGCAGTTCTTC	CASWVTGSRYDEQFF	.	TRBJ2-1	TRBD1	TRBV28
TGTGCCAGCAGAAGAGGGACTAGCGTCGGGGAGACCCAGTACTTC	CASRRGTSVGETQYF	.	TRBJ2-5	TRBD2	TRBV6-5
TGTGCCAGCAGGACAGGGGACAACTACGAGCAGTACTTC	CASRTGDNYEQYF	few	TRBJ2-7	TRBD1	TRBV12-3/TRBV12-4
TGTGCCAGCAGTTTAGGTGCGGGCTACGAGCAGTACTTC	CASSLGAGYEQYF	.	TRBJ2-7	.	TRBV11-3
TGTGCCAGCAGCCCCGGACTAGCGGGGAGCACCGGGGAGCTGTTTTTT	CASSPGLAGSTGELFF	once	TRBJ2-2	TRBD2	TRBV5-8
TGTGCCAGCAGTTTGAAGAGGAGGCACACTGAAGCTTTCTTT	CASSLKRRHTEAFF	.	TRBJ1-1	.	TRBV27
TGTGCCAGCAGCTCAGGGGGTGGAGGAAACACCATATATTTT	CASSSGGGGNTIYF	.	TRBJ1-3	TRBD1	TRBV7-9
TGCGCCAGCAGCTTATGGGCCCAGGGTGGCGAGCAGTACTTC	CASSLWAQGGEQYF	.	TRBJ2-7	.	TRBV5-1
TGCGCCAGCAGCTTGGGCTTGAGCAGGCCCAATTCACCCCTCCACTTT	CASSLGLSRPNSPLHF	once	TRBJ1-6	.	TRBV5-1
TGTGCCAGCAGCCCCGGACAGAACACCGGGGAGCTGTTTTTT	CASSPGQNTGELFF	.	TRBJ2-2	.	TRBV3-1/TRBV3-2
TGTGCCAGCTGGACAGGAGAAGGCTACACCTTC	CASWTGEGYTF	.	TRBJ1-2	TRBD1	TRBV27
TGTGCCACCAGTGATACGACAGGGGGGAACACCGGGGAGCTGTTTTTT	CATSDTTGGNTGELFF	once	TRBJ2-2	TRBD1	TRBV24-1
TGTGCCATCAGTGCCGGGACAGGGGGCTTCCAAGAGACCCAGTACTTC	CAISAGTGGFQETQYF	.	TRBJ2-5	TRBD1	TRBV10-3
TGCGCCAGCAGCCTGGGGGAGGGAGGCTATGGCTACACCTTC	CASSLGEGGYGYTF	.	TRBJ1-2	.	TRBV5-1
TGTGCCAGCAGTTACCAGAGGACAGGGACATACGGGTTAGACAAAAACATTCAGTACTTC	CASSYQRTGTYGLDKNIQYF	.	TRBJ2-4	TRBD1	TRBV6-2/TRBV6-3
TGTGCCAGCAGTTTAGGGATGCAGGGGTTTGATGAAGCTTTCTTT	CASSLGMQGFDEAFF	once	TRBJ1-1	.	TRBV27
TGCGCCAGCTCGACAGGCAGCTCCTACGAGCAGTACTTC	CASSTGSSYEQYF	.	TRBJ2-7	.	TRBV5-1
TGTGCCAGCAGCTTAAAATCCTTCTCCTACGAGCAGTACTTC	CASSLKSFSYEQYF	.	TRBJ2-7	.	TRBV7-3
TGTGCCAGCAGCTTAGGAGGGGTTCAGCCCCAGCATTTT	CASSLGGVQPQHF	once	TRBJ1-5	.	TRBV5-6
TGTGCCACCTCCGGCGACAGGGGGCGAGTAGATACGCAGTATTTT	CATSGDRGRVDTQYF	.	TRBJ2-3	TRBD1	TRBV6-5
TGTGCCAGCAGCTTAGACGGGACAGTTAGTGGCTACACCTTC	CASSLDGTVSGYTF	.	TRBJ1-2	TRBD1	TRBV11-2
TGTGCCACCAGCAGAGAGGGACAGCGGGCAGATACGCAGTATTTT	CATSREGQRADTQYF	.	TRBJ2-3	.	TRBV15
TGTGCCAGCAGCTCTCGGGGGGTTGACCAAGAGACCCAGTACTTC	CASSSRGVDQETQYF	.	TRBJ2-5	TRBD2	TRBV7-9
TGTGCCAGCAGTGGAGCCAACAGGGGCTCAGGAAACACCATATATTTT	CASSGANRGSGNTIYF	.	TRBJ1-3	TRBD1	TRBV6-1